This note documents a single TCR beta chain sequence. This clonotype was seen a few times. There is no known antigen for this receptor. Base quality data are lacking; no much larger clone is found one base away. The germline V gene (reference sequence) provides CDR1 SEHNR and CDR2 FQNEAQ. The CDR3 has 16 amino acids, counting the end cysteine and phenylalanine. Just CDR3 DNA is preserved here, 48 bases in frame from base 1. V and J are truncated by 4 bases and 6 bases respectively, leaving an intervening sequence of 19 bases. The sample was run on an Illumina HiSeq 1500. TCRdb ran its own pipeline on the public reads, namely fastp trimming at Q25 and MiXCR clone calling, and kept in-frame beta chains. Each entry is one CDR3 protein sequence, shown with its most common DNA and genes. The sample records approximately 990,000 distinct CDR3 sequences, 25% to 40% of which are singletons. The top ten hold 10% to 15% of the sample.

The record originates from a study of T cell repertoires in cytomegalovirus infection (dated by TCRdb to about 2019). In terms of the full investigation: Recently identified HLA-C-restricted CMV epitopes, whose presentation resists viral immunomodulation, were targeted by peptide stimulations together with well-studied HLA-B-restricted epitopes. The HLA type of each donor mattered for the analysis, because public TCR beta signatures pointed to carriage of CMV infection along with the matching HLA type. Beyond this particular receptor, the publication reports: In both this cohort and an independent roughly 400-donor cohort, the cumulative frequency of public TCR beta family members distinguished carriers of CMV infection plus the relevant HLA type. The ex vivo response was dominated by HLA-C-restricted CMV-specific TCR beta clonotypes, which also provided the single most frequent clonotype in two of eight donors.

According to the study, the label for this sample's treatment or condition signals: in vitro stimulation with specific CMV peptide epitopes to enrich CMV-specific T cells. The clonotype was recovered from a human donor in good health (CMV status not recorded). Some clones in this sample may be carry-over from other donors' samples. Sequencing used cultured CD8+ T cells from PBMCs, obtained from culture after CMV antigen stimulation. Recombination connected TRBV7-9 to TRBJ2-1; TRBD2 might be the D gene, on 7 matching bases. The CDR3 corresponds to CASSSPGEGISNEQFF. The DNA is TGTGCCAGCAGCTCCCCAGGGGAGGGGATTTCCAATGAGCAGTTCTTC. Beyond the CDR3, the reference TRBV7-9 and TRBJ2-1 genes provide the residues; the full variable domain reads: DTGVSQNPRHKITKRGQNVTFRCDPISEHNRLYWYRQTLGQGPEFLTYFQNEAQLEKSRLLSDRFSAERPKGSFSTLEIQRTEQGDSAMYLCASSSPGEGISNEQFFGPGTRLTVL.